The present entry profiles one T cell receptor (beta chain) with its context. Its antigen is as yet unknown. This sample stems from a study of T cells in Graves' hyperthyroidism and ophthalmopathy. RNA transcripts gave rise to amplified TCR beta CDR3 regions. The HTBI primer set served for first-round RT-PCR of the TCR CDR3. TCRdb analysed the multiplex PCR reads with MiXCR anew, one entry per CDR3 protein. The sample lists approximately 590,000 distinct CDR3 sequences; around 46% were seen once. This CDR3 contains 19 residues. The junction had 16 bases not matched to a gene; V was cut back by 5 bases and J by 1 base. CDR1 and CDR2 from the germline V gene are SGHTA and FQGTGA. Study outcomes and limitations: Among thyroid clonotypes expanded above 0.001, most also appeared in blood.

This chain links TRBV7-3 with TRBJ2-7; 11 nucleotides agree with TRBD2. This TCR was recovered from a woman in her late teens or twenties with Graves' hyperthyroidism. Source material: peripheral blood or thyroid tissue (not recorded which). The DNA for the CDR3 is TGTGCCAGCAGCCCACCACCGGGACTAGCGGCGCTAGCGTCCTACGAGCAGTACTTC. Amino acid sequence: CASSPPPGLAALASYEQYF. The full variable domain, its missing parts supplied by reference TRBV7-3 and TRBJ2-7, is GAGVSQTPSNKVTEKGKYVELRCDPISGHTALYWYRQSLGQGPEFLIYFQGTGAADDSGLPNDRFFAVRPEGSVSTLKIQRTERGDSAVYLCASSPPPGLAALASYEQYFGPGTRLTVT.